This T cell receptor (beta chain) was retrieved from a study of blood T cell repertoires in COVID-19. Study-wide background: In each case, the material was cDNA or gDNA derived from T cells, B-cell-depleted T cells, or PBMCs.

The V and J ends lost 2 bases and 6 bases respectively, with 11 bases between them. The V gene's germline CDR1 is KGHSH and CDR2 LQKENI. The CDR3 runs 14 residues. Only in-frame clones appear in the TCRdb table, and some are missing; sequencing was by immunoSEQ multiplex PCR. Of 150,000 to 200,000 clones in the sample, around 82% were seen once. The clonotype was recovered from a woman aged 40 to 50 with COVID-19, enrolled during active disease. The chain recombines TRBV18 with TRBJ2-1, with D unclear. The sample comprised peripheral blood. The CDR3 is CASSPDNLVNEQFF. CDR3 bases: TGTGCCAGCTCACCAGATAATTTAGTCAATGAGCAGTTCTTC.